A single sample gave rise to the 32 T cell receptor beta chains below, sequenced in a study of shared T cell receptors in the human thymus. Sequenced by immunoSEQ multiplex PCR; TCRdb stores in-frame clones only, minus some. Of 450,000 to 650,000 clones in the sample, approximately 80% are singletons; the top ten hold approximately 0.013%. The sample was also linked to a second study, of human thymus T cells.

Sequenced input: thymocytes. The source is a boy under two years old with a congenital heart defect.

V and J are TRBV19 and TRBJ1-5; TRBD1 agrees at 10 bases. The V and J ends lost 0 bases and 4 bases, in that order; junction bases with no gene match: 0. The CDR3 totals 15 residues. Germline CDR1 LNHDA, CDR2 SQIVND (reference sequence). The CDR3 DNA sequence: TGTGCCAGTAGTATAGAGGGACAGGGGAATCAGCCCCAGCATTTT. The encoded protein is CASSIEGQGNQPQHF.

This chain joins TRBV9 and TRBJ2-2; the match to TRBD1 covers 7 bases. V lost 1 base to trimming and J lost 0 bases; unmatched junction nucleotides: 3. From germline, CDR1 is SGDLS and CDR2 YYNGEE. There are 16 residues in the CDR3. The CDR3 coding sequence is TGTGCCAGCAGCGTATCCGGGACAGCGAACACCGGGGAGCTGTTTTTT. Translation: CASSVSGTANTGELFF. The variable domain in full, with the rest retrieved from reference TRBV9 and TRBJ2-2, is DSGVTQTPKHLITATGQRVTLRCSPRSGDLSVYWYQQSLDQGLQFLIQYYNGEERAKGNILERFSAQQFPDLHSELNLSSLELGDSALYFCASSVSGTANTGELFFGEGSRLTVL.

This chain connects TRBV9 to TRBJ1-1, with a weak D call TRBD1 (6 bases). Germline V CDR1 and CDR2: SGDLS, YYNGEE. The CDR3 runs to 17 residues. V was trimmed by 3 bases and J by 0 bases, leaving 18 bases between them. The CDR3 loop reads CASSGGNNRELNTEAFF. DNA of the CDR3: TGTGCCAGCAGCGGAGGTAATAACAGGGAGCTGAACACTGAAGCTTTCTTT.

The chain couples TRBV30 to TRBJ2-3, with 8 nucleotides matching TRBD2. The CDR3 is 15 residues long. Germline values: CDR1 GTSNPN, CDR2 SVGIG (reference sequence). The junction had 15 bases not matched to a gene; V was cut back by 2 bases and J by 11 bases. The CDR3 loop reads CAWSYRSAGELKQYF. CDR3 coding DNA: TGTGCCTGGAGTTACCGATCAGCGGGAGAATTGAAGCAGTATTTT.

J is TRBJ1-2 and V is TRBV6-5, with 7 bases lining up with TRBD1. V shed 2 bases and J 4 bases; nucleotides not matched to a gene: 4. The CDR3 is 14 residues long. Per the germline V gene, CDR1 is MNHEY and CDR2 is SVGAGI. CDR3 protein: CASSYGTDSYGYTF. The CDR3 DNA reads TGTGCCAGCAGTTACGGGACAGACTCCTATGGCTACACCTTC.

This clone showed up just once. The V and J genes are TRBV5-1 and TRBJ2-7; 7 positions agree with TRBD1. CDR3 size: 17 residues. Per germline, CDR1 SGHRS and CDR2 YFSETQ. Unmatched junction bases numbered 16, after V lost 2 bases and J lost 5 bases. CDR3 loop: CASSFVRVADRPHEQYF. DNA of the CDR3: TGCGCCAGCAGCTTCGTTCGAGTGGCGGACAGGCCCCACGAGCAGTACTTC.

For the CDR3, the DNA is TGTGCCATCAGTGAGTCGAAGGGACTAGCGAAGAGGGGAGATACGCAGTATTTT. Translating it yields CAISESKGLAKRGDTQYF. The chain links TRBV10-3 to TRBJ2-3; 10 positions match TRBD2. V shed 0 bases and J 5 bases; nucleotides not matched to a gene: 11. This CDR3 has 18 amino acids. Germline loops: CDR1 ENHRY, CDR2 SYGVKD.

The V call is TRBV14, the J call TRBJ1-1, with a weak D call TRBD1 (6 bases). Germline values: CDR1 SGHDN, CDR2 FVKESK. The length of the CDR3 is 15 residues. Trimming stripped 2 bases from V and 5 bases from J, with 15 bases between. The CDR3 loop is CASSQPTGSNTEAFF. In DNA, the CDR3 is TGTGCCAGCAGCCAACCGACAGGATCGAATACTGAAGCTTTCTTT.

V and J are TRBV7-9 and TRBJ1-3; 7 bases map to TRBD1. J gave up 5 bases and V 3 bases, and 7 bases lay outside the gene matches. There are 15 residues in the CDR3. Germline loops: CDR1 SEHNR, CDR2 FQNEAQ (reference sequence). This chain's CDR3 is CASSLADRDRNTIYF. The CDR3 bases are TGTGCCAGCAGCTTGGCCGACAGGGACAGAAACACCATATATTTT.

This chain joins TRBV7-9 and TRBJ2-1; TRBD1 agrees at 10 bases. The length of the CDR3 is 14 residues. V was clipped by 5 bases and J by 5 bases; unmatched bases: 3. Germline CDR1 is SEHNR and CDR2 is FQNEAQ (reference sequence). The CDR3 protein is CASSPGTGDNEQFF. The CDR3 coding sequence is TGTGCCAGCAGCCCTGGGACAGGGGACAATGAGCAGTTCTTC.

The rearrangement joins TRBV6-5 to TRBJ2-1; 8 bases fit TRBD2. J gave up 9 bases and V 6 bases, and 10 bases lay outside the gene matches. This CDR3 spans 14 amino acids. The germline V gene has CDR1 MNHEY and CDR2 SVGAGI. The CDR3 loop reads CASSPQRESVEQFF. As DNA, the CDR3 is TGTGCCAGCAGCCCCCAGCGGGAGTCAGTTGAGCAGTTCTTC.

The chain joins TRBV19 to TRBJ1-2, with 7 bases identical to TRBD1. After removal of 5 bases from V and 1 base from J, the junction contained 19 bases not matched to a gene. CDR1 LNHDA and CDR2 SQIVND come from the germline V gene (reference sequence). This CDR3 region has 19 residues. This CDR3 reads CASSPATYRGRYLNYGYTF. In DNA, the CDR3 is TGTGCCAGTAGTCCTGCAACCTACAGGGGCAGATACCTTAACTATGGCTACACCTTC. Full variable domain (missing parts from reference TRBV19 and TRBJ1-2): DGGITQSPKYLFRKEGQNVTLSCEQNLNHDAMYWYRQDPGQGLRLIYYSQIVNDFQKGDIAEGYSVSREKKESFPLTVTSAQKNPTAFYLCASSPATYRGRYLNYGYTFGSGTRLTVV.

This clone came up a few times. The V gene is TRBV2, the J gene TRBJ1-2; maybe TRBD1 (6 bases). V lost 2 bases to trimming and J lost 2 bases, with 21 bases between them. The germline gives CDR1 SNHLY, CDR2 FYNNEI. The CDR3 consists of 18 residues. The CDR3, as DNA: TGTGCCAGCAGTGAACCCCCGCGCAGGGGTCTCGGGAACTATGGCTACACCTTC. Translation: CASSEPPRRGLGNYGYTF. The full variable domain, rest sourced from reference TRBV2 and TRBJ1-2, is EPEVTQTPSHQVTQMGQEVILRCVPISNHLYFYWYRQILGQKVEFLVSFYNNEISEKSEIFDDQFSVERPDGSNFTLKIRSTKLEDSAMYFCASSEPPRRGLGNYGYTFGSGTRLTVV.

This clone was seen only a few times. The CDR3: CASSLWGLPPEQFF. In nucleotides, the CDR3 is TGTGCCAGCAGCTTGTGGGGCCTGCCCCCTGAGCAGTTCTTC. This chain links TRBV5-4 with TRBJ2-1; D perhaps matches TRBD1 (5 bases). Trimming removed 1 base from V and 9 bases from J, with 14 bases in between. Germline V lookup: CDR1 SGHNT, CDR2 YYREEE (reference sequence). The CDR3 has 14 amino acids.

This clone has only one observation. This rearrangement joins TRBV2 to TRBJ1-1, with D perhaps matching TRBD1 (6 bases). Looked up from germline, CDR1 is SNHLY and CDR2 is FYNNEI. The V end was cut by 5 bases, the J end by 1 base, with 11 bases between. The CDR3 totals 14 residues. CDR3 loop: CASSCGQRNTEAFF. The CDR3 DNA sequence: TGTGCCAGCAGTTGCGGACAGCGGAACACTGAAGCTTTCTTT. The variable domain in full, with the rest retrieved from reference TRBV2 and TRBJ1-1, is EPEVTQTPSHQVTQMGQEVILRCVPISNHLYFYWYRQILGQKVEFLVSFYNNEISEKSEIFDDQFSVERPDGSNFTLKIRSTKLEDSAMYFCASSCGQRNTEAFFGQGTRLTVV.

V usage is TRBV27 and J usage is TRBJ2-5; TRBD2 agrees at 13 bases. Unmatched junction bases numbered 3, after V lost 5 bases and J lost 3 bases. Germline V gives CDR1 MNHEY, CDR2 SMNVEV (reference sequence). The CDR3 is 15 residues long. The CDR3: CASSPGTSGKETQYF. The CDR3 DNA is TGTGCCAGCAGTCCAGGGACTAGCGGGAAAGAGACCCAGTACTTC.

J is TRBJ2-1 and V is TRBV7-9; 7 positions agree with TRBD2. CDR1 and CDR2 (germline): SEHNR, FQNEAQ (reference sequence). V lost 1 base to trimming and J lost 7 bases; unmatched junction nucleotides: 4. The CDR3 contains 14 residues. The CDR3: CASSLGGSGNEQFF. Here the CDR3 DNA reads TGTGCCAGCAGCTTAGGCGGGAGTGGAAATGAGCAGTTCTTC.

The rearrangement links TRBV27 to TRBJ2-5, with 7 bases lining up with TRBD2. The V gene's germline CDR1 is MNHEY and CDR2 SMNVEV (reference sequence). Germline trimming cut 3 bases from V and 5 bases from J; bases unmatched to any gene: 12. The CDR3 is 16 amino acids. CDR3: CASSLGGTLWRETQYF. CDR3 nucleotides: TGTGCCAGCAGTTTGGGGGGGACTTTGTGGCGGGAGACCCAGTACTTC.

The rearrangement uses TRBV5-1 and TRBJ2-7, with D hard to call. The V gene's germline CDR1 is SGHRS and CDR2 YFSETQ. V was clipped by 1 base and J by 0 bases, with 11 bases between them. The CDR3 spans 15 residues. Written as DNA, the CDR3 is TGCGCCAGCAGCTTGCACGGGTACGGCTCCTACGAGCAGTACTTC. It specifies CASSLHGYGSYEQYF.

In this sample, this clone turned up once. V and J are TRBV29-1 and TRBJ2-1; TRBD2 might be the D (8 bases). Germline V gene sequence: CDR1 SQVTM, CDR2 ANQGSEA. The CDR3 loop spans 16 amino acids. Trimming stripped 5 bases from V and 4 bases from J, with 21 bases between. CDR3 DNA: TGCAGCGTTCCGAAGGGGGCGGGAGGCTTATACAATGAGCAGTTCTTC. It translates to CSVPKGAGGLYNEQFF.

The chain carries TRBV10-3 and TRBJ1-5, with D perhaps matching TRBD1 (6 bases). Deletions cut 6 bases from V and 4 bases from J, with 19 bases between. CDR1 is ENHRY and CDR2 is SYGVKD in the germline V gene. This CDR3 spans 16 amino acids. The CDR3 loop reads CAISARDTVGNQPQHF. CDR3 sequence (DNA): TGTGCCATCAGCGCCCGGGACACCGTCGGGAATCAGCCCCAGCATTTT.

With regard to this clone: Other DNA sequences from this sample encode an identical CDR3 as well. The rearrangement joins TRBV18 to TRBJ2-7; D possibly corresponds to TRBD2 (5 bases). Trimming pared 2 bases from V and 0 bases from J, leaving 5 bases between. The CDR3 spans 13 residues. CDR1 and CDR2 (germline): KGHSH, LQKENI. The CDR3 reads CASSPGSSYEQYF. The CDR3 DNA is TGTGCCAGCTCACCAGGGAGCTCCTACGAGCAGTACTTC.

J is TRBJ1-5 and V is TRBV10-3; D possibly corresponds to TRBD1 (5 bases). V lost 0 bases, J lost 1 base, and 10 bases lay in between. CDR3 length equals 16 residues. Germline CDR1 and CDR2: ENHRY and SYGVKD. The CDR3 bases are TGTGCCATCAGTGAGTCCGGGGGGTCGAGCAATCAGCCCCAGCATTTT. It codes for CAISESGGSSNQPQHF.

This clone occurred once. This chain links TRBV4-1 with TRBJ2-7; 7 bases line up with TRBD1. The CDR3 loop spans 14 amino acids. CDR1 is MGHRA and CDR2 is YSYEKL in the germline V gene. J gave up 7 bases and V 2 bases, and 8 bases lay outside the gene matches. The CDR3 bases are TGCGCCAGCAGCCAACCCCGACAGGGTCCAGAGCAGTACTTC. It translates to CASSQPRQGPEQYF.

The chain is built from TRBV5-1 and TRBJ2-5; TRBD2 matches at 10 bases. V lost 0 bases, J lost 0 bases, and 2 bases stayed unmatched. CDR1 SGHRS and CDR2 YFSETQ come from the germline V gene. This CDR3 is 16 amino acids long. CDR3 amino acids: CASSLGAGGYQETQYF. DNA for the CDR3: TGCGCCAGCAGCTTGGGAGCGGGAGGGTACCAAGAGACCCAGTACTTC.

This chain connects TRBV6-6 to TRBJ2-3; TRBD1 is a possible D gene (6 bases). Germline V lookup: CDR1 MNHNY, CDR2 SVGAGI (reference sequence). V was pared by 6 bases and J by 0 bases, with 13 bases between. The CDR3 is made up of 15 amino acids. The CDR3 sequence is CASRPGQKSTDTQYF. As DNA, the CDR3 is TGTGCCAGCAGGCCGGGACAAAAAAGCACAGATACGCAGTATTTT.

The chain combines TRBV28 with TRBJ1-2; 8 nucleotides agree with TRBD1. The CDR3 contains 14 residues. V was pared by 6 bases and J by 5 bases, with 8 bases of the junction left unmatched. From germline, CDR1 is MDHEN and CDR2 SYDVKM. The CDR3 loop reads CASSRDRRLYGYTF. For the CDR3, the DNA is TGTGCCAGCAGCCGGGACAGGAGGCTGTATGGCTACACCTTC.

The genes are TRBV4-3 and TRBJ2-1, with TRBD2 identical over 10 bases. Germline CDR1 and CDR2: LGHNA and YSLEER. J was trimmed by 7 bases and V by 6 bases; bases with no gene match: 9. The CDR3 is 15 residues long. The CDR3 DNA is TGCGCCAGCAGACCAAGCGGGAGGGCCGGAAATGAGCAGTTCTTC. Amino acids: CASRPSGRAGNEQFF.

The chain couples TRBV4-1 to TRBJ2-3, with TRBD2 identical over 8 bases. V gave up 4 bases and J gave up 1 base; unmatched junction bases: 10. CDR1 is MGHRA and CDR2 is YSYEKL in the germline V gene. This CDR3 has 17 amino acids. As DNA, the CDR3 is TGCGCCAGCAGCCGGGCTACCTCAGCGGGAGGCACAGATACGCAGTATTTT. The encoded protein is CASSRATSAGGTDTQYF.

This clone was seen once. V and J are TRBV7-8 and TRBJ2-7, with 7 bases identical to TRBD1. The CDR3 sequence is 14 residues long. Germline CDR1 is SGHVS and CDR2 is FQNEAQ. J gave up 2 bases and V 4 bases, and 5 bases lay outside the gene matches. The CDR3 region is CASSSRQGPYEQYF. The CDR3 region has the DNA TGTGCCAGCAGCTCCCGACAGGGACCCTACGAGCAGTACTTC.

The chain combines TRBV4-2 with TRBJ2-7; 10 positions agree with TRBD2. This CDR3 has 15 residues. The germline CDR1 and CDR2 sequences are LGHNA and YNFKEQ. V shed 5 bases, J shed 4 bases, and the junction held 8 bases outside the gene matches. The CDR3 DNA sequence: TGTGCCAGCAGCGAAGGGACTAGCGAGTGGTACGAGCAGTACTTC. This sequence encodes CASSEGTSEWYEQYF.

The chain links TRBV20-1 to TRBJ2-7; D unresolved. CDR3 length equals 10 residues. Germline CDR1 and CDR2: DFQATT and SNEGSKA (reference sequence). Trimming took off 4 bases at V and 3 bases at J, with 4 bases between the two ends. The CDR3 DNA is TGCAGTGCTACCTACTACGAGCAGTACTTC. Translated: CSATYYEQYF.